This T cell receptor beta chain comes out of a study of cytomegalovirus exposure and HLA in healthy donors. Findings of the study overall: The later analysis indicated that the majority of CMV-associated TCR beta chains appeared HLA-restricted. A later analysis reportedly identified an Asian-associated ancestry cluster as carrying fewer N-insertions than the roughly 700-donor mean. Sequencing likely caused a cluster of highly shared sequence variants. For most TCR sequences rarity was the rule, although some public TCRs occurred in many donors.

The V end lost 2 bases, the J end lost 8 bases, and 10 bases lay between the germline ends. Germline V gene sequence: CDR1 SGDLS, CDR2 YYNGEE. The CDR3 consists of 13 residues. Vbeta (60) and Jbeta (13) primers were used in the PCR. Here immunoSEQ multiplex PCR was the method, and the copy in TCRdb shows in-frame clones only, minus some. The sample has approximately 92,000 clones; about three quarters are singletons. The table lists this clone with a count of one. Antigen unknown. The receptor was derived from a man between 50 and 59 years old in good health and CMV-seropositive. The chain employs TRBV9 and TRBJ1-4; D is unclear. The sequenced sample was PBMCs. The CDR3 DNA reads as TGTGCCAGCAGCGTTGGGCCTACGGAAAAACTGTTTTTT. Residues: CASSVGPTEKLFF.